Listed below are T cell receptor beta chains from one sample, sequenced in a study of CD8 T cell repertoires and HIV-1 epitope variants. The antigens for these receptors are not known. Clones were read by immunoSEQ multiplex PCR, and TCRdb kept only the in-frame ones, dropping some. The table lists 5,000 or so clones, about 67% of them singletons. What was sequenced was cultured CD8+ T cells derived from PBMCs. The receptors derive from a male donor with HIV. Each CDR3 is given with its conserved first and last residue. A D gene is named only where the DNA matches it firmly. Not every row has a clone size; where given, it reads once, few, many or a size class.

j_gene	v_gene	d_gene	abundance	CDR3aa	CDR3nt
TRBJ1-2	TRBV18	NA	NA	CASSPTSSWSRQAYGYTF	TGTGCCAGCTCACCTACGTCGAGCTGGTCCAGACAGGCCTATGGCTACACCTTC
TRBJ1-2	TRBV29-1	TRBD1	NA	CSVDRAGGVGYGYTF	TGCAGCGTTGATCGGGCAGGGGGCGTTGGCTATGGCTACACCTTC
TRBJ1-5	TRBV4-1	NA	few	CASSQEWGQPQHF	TGCGCCAGCAGCCAAGAGTGGGGTCAGCCCCAGCATTTT
TRBJ1-5	TRBV29-1	NA	NA	CSVGEGGVNQPQHF	TGCAGCGTGGGGGAGGGGGGGGTCAATCAGCCCCAGCATTTT
TRBJ1-6	TRBV4-1	TRBD1	NA	CASSPSFGTGVSPLHF	TGCGCCAGCAGCCCCTCCTTTGGGACAGGGGTTTCACCCCTCCACTTT
TRBJ2-1	TRBV19	NA	NA	CASSNRGGSSYNEQFF	TGTGCCAGTAGTAATAGGGGCGGAAGCTCCTACAATGAGCAGTTCTTC
TRBJ1-1	TRBV7-8	NA	NA	CASSATQSTEAFF	TGTGCCAGCAGCGCAACACAAAGCACTGAAGCTTTCTTT
TRBJ2-1	TRBV6-5	NA	NA	CASSYGQGVGEQFF	TGTGCCAGCAGTTACGGGCAGGGAGTGGGTGAGCAGTTCTTC
TRBJ2-7	TRBV27	TRBD1	NA	CASSLDRGNYEQYF	TGTGCCAGCAGTTTAGACAGGGGCAACTACGAGCAGTACTTC
TRBJ2-7	TRBV5-1	NA	NA	CASSLQLSSYEQYF	TGCGCCAGCAGCTTGCAACTTAGCTCCTACGAGCAGTACTTC
TRBJ2-5	TRBV28	NA	few	CASSSPDMSQETQYF	TGTGCCAGCAGTTCCCCTGACATGTCCCAAGAGACCCAGTACTTC
TRBJ2-7	TRBV19	NA	NA	CASSISSGAYEQYF	TGTGCCAGTAGTATCTCGTCGGGGGCTTACGAGCAGTACTTC
TRBJ1-6	TRBV19	TRBD1	NA	CASSGTADNSPLHF	TGTGCCAGTAGTGGGACAGCAGATAATTCACCCCTCCACTTT
TRBJ1-1	TRBV4-3	NA	NA	CASSQEPMNTEAFF	TGCGCCAGCAGCCAAGAACCCATGAACACTGAAGCTTTCTTT
TRBJ1-5	TRBV27	NA	NA	CASSYRSNQPQHF	TGTGCCAGCAGTTACAGGAGCAATCAGCCCCAGCATTTT
TRBJ2-7	TRBV4-1	NA	NA	CASSQDLRLEQYF	TGCGCCAGCAGCCAAGATTTGAGGCTCGAGCAGTACTTC
TRBJ2-7	TRBV13	TRBD2	NA	CASSFGGGYEQYF	TGTGCCAGCAGCTTCGGGGGAGGGTACGAGCAGTACTTC
TRBJ2-2	TRBV5-1	NA	NA	CASSLEAGNTGELFF	TGCGCCAGCAGCTTGGAAGCCGGAAACACCGGGGAGCTGTTTTTT
TRBJ2-3	TRBV6-1	NA	NA	CASSEETGPRLPDTQYF	TGTGCCAGCAGTGAAGAGACGGGACCAAGGCTACCCGATACGCAGTATTTT
TRBJ2-5	TRBV7-8	NA	NA	CASSAKALRETQYF	TGTGCCAGCAGCGCAAAGGCTCTACGGGAGACCCAGTACTTC
TRBJ1-1	TRBV14	TRBD1	large	CASSQSGGAFF	TGTGCCAGCAGCCAGTCAGGGGGGGCTTTCTTT
TRBJ2-1	TRBV9	NA	once	CASSGLRRNEQFF	TGTGCCAGCTCAGGTCTGAGGAGGAATGAGCAGTTCTTC
TRBJ2-7	TRBV13	NA	few	CASSLGGDTYEQYF	TGTGCCAGCAGCTTAGGGGGGGATACTTACGAGCAGTACTTC
TRBJ1-5	TRBV28	TRBD1	once	CASSLLWGGQGDRQHF	TGTGCCAGCAGTTTATTATGGGGGGGACAGGGGGATAGACAGCATTTT